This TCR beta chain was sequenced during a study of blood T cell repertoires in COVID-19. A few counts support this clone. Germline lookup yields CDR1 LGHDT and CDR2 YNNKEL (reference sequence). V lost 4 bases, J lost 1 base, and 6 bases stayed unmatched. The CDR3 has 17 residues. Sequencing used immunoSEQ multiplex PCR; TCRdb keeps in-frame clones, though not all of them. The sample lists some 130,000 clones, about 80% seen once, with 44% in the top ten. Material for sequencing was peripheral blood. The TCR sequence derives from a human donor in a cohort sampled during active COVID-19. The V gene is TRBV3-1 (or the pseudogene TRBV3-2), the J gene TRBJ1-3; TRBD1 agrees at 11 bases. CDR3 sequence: CASSPWTGGSSGNTIYF. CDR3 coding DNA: TGTGCCAGCAGCCCCTGGACAGGGGGCTCGTCTGGAAACACCATATATTTT.